The clone carrying this T cell receptor (beta chain) has ten or more counts. Its antigen is unknown. CDR3 length: 16 residues. V lost 2 bases, J lost 6 bases, and 21 bases lay in between. Germline V gene data show CDR1 as SGHRS and CDR2 as YFSETQ. This record comes from a study of T cells in Graves' hyperthyroidism and ophthalmopathy. Across the whole study: At initial diagnosis, before any treatment had begun, peripheral blood was obtained.

Broader study findings: Most clonotypes expanded in thyroid above 0.001 were likewise present in blood.

The hyperthyroidism was newly diagnosed and had lasted under 2 months; the patients were aged 18 to 65. The source material, RNA transcripts, was used to amplify TCR beta CDR3 regions. A first-round RT-PCR of the TCR CDR3 used the HTBI primer set. TCRdb passed the multiplex PCR reads through MiXCR, listing each CDR3 protein once. Of about 500,000 distinct CDR3 sequences detected, over 15% appear once; the ten largest clones hold around 18%. V gene TRBV5-1 combines with J gene TRBJ2-7, with D tentatively TRBD1 or TRBD2 (5 bases each). What was sequenced was blood. This TCR was recovered from a young woman with Graves' hyperthyroidism. The CDR3 DNA reads as TGCGCCAGCAGCTTAACGGGGACCTCGAGGTATGGCGAGCAGTACTTC. Translated: CASSLTGTSRYGEQYF.